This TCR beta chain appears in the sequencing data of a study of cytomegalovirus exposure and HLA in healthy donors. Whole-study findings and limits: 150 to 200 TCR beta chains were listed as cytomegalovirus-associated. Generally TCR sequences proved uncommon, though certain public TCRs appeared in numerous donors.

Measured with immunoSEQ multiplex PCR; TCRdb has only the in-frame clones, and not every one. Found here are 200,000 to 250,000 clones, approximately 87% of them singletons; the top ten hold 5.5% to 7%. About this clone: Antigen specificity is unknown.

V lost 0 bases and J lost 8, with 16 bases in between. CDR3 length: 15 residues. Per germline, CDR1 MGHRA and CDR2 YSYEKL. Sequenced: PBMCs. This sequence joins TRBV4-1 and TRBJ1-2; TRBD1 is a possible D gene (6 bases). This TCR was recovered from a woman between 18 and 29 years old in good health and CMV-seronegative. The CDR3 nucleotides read TGCGCCAGCAGCCAAGATGTTGGGGGGCCCCTCGGCTACACCTTC. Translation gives CASSQDVGGPLGYTF.